The 26 T cell receptor beta chains in this list originate from one sample, sequenced in a study of a mutant IDH1 vaccine in newly diagnosed glioma. Time point given: week 11, during vaccination. All doses held 300 ug of mutant IDH1 20-mer peptide, with topical imiquimod. The method was immunoSEQ multiplex PCR; TCRdb's version includes in-frame clones alone and lacks a portion of them. The table lists fewer than 35,000 clones, 90% of them singletons. Their cognate antigens are unknown. The material sequenced was PBMCs, taken from a glioma patient whose treatment included an IDH1 peptide vaccine. Source of these receptors: a man between 18 and 35 years old with glioma.

This clone has only one observation. The V gene is TRBV6-6, the J gene TRBJ1-2, with D possibly TRBD1 on 5 matching bases. The germline CDR1 and CDR2 sequences are MNHNY and SVGAGI (reference sequence). The CDR3 runs 13 residues. Trimming took 5 bases from V and 1 from J, leaving 8 bases between them. CDR3 in amino acids: CASSQDNNYGYTF. The CDR3, as DNA: TGTGCCAGCAGTCAGGACAATAACTATGGCTACACCTTC.

The chain employs TRBV30 and TRBJ2-3; 13 bases are shared with TRBD2. The CDR3 contains 17 residues. Germline CDR1 reads GTSNPN; CDR2 reads SVGIG (reference sequence). J lost 2 bases, V lost 1 base, and 6 bases had no gene match. CDR3 nucleotides: TGTGCCTGGAGTGCCCCGGGACTAGCGGGAACCACAGATACGCAGTATTTT. It translates to CAWSAPGLAGTTDTQYF. Full variable domain (rest looked up from reference TRBV30 and TRBJ2-3): SQTIHQWPATLVQPVGSPLSLECTVEGTSNPNLYWYRQAAGRGLQLLFYSVGIGQISSEVPQNLSASRPQDRQFILSSKKLLLSDSGFYLCAWSAPGLAGTTDTQYFGPGTRLTVL.

V is TRBV2 and J is TRBJ1-1; the D is unclear. The CDR3 runs to 15 residues. Germline V gene lookup returns CDR1 SNHLY and CDR2 FYNNEI. V was pared by 6 bases and J by 1 base, with 15 bases between. This CDR3 is CASRPSTRTNTEAFF. The DNA for the CDR3 is TGTGCCAGCAGACCCTCGACCCGGACGAACACTGAAGCTTTCTTT.

The rearrangement uses TRBV28 and TRBJ2-7, with a tentative D call TRBD2 (6 bases). V dropped 4 bases and J dropped 0 bases, with 13 bases sitting between them. Germline-derived CDR1 and CDR2 are MDHEN and SYDVKM. The CDR3 consists of 15 residues. Here the CDR3 DNA reads TGTGCCAGCAGTTGGAGGGTGGGGGACTCCTACGAGCAGTACTTC. Protein product: CASSWRVGDSYEQYF.

This chain joins TRBV30 and TRBJ1-5, with D perhaps TRBD1 (6 bases). The V and J ends lost 3 bases and 3 bases respectively, with 12 bases between them. Germline CDR1 is GTSNPN and CDR2 is SVGIG (reference sequence). The CDR3 is 14 residues long. The DNA of the CDR3 is TGTGCCTGGAGACATACAGGGAACAATCAGCCCCAGCATTTT. As protein: CAWRHTGNNQPQHF. Together with reference TRBV30 and TRBJ1-5, the CDR3 gives the full variable domain: SQTIHQWPATLVQPVGSPLSLECTVEGTSNPNLYWYRQAAGRGLQLLFYSVGIGQISSEVPQNLSASRPQDRQFILSSKKLLLSDSGFYLCAWRHTGNNQPQHFGDGTRLSIL.

V and J are TRBV6-5 and TRBJ2-7; D is unclear. CDR3 length: 11 amino acids. V was cut by 2 bases and J by 7 bases, with 6 bases left in between. Germline CDR1 and CDR2: MNHEY and SVGAGI. The CDR3 sequence: CASSYAWEQYF. CDR3 coding DNA: TGTGCCAGCAGTTACGCCTGGGAGCAGTACTTC.

The gene calls are TRBV27 and TRBJ1-2, with 11 bases fitting TRBD1. Germline V lookup: CDR1 MNHEY, CDR2 SMNVEV (reference sequence). Trimming cost V 3 bases and J 7 bases; bases outside gene matches: 7. The CDR3 runs to 15 residues. This CDR3 reads CASSLSGQGAGGYTF. CDR3 nucleotide sequence: TGTGCCAGCAGTTTGAGCGGACAGGGGGCCGGTGGCTACACCTTC.

The rearrangement joins TRBV20-1 to TRBJ2-1; the D gene is possibly TRBD1 (6 bases). The germline gives CDR1 DFQATT, CDR2 SNEGSKA (reference sequence). Trimming shortened V by 3 bases and J by 7 bases, and 7 bases separated the two germline ends. CDR3 length: 11 residues. CDR3 residues: CSASRGNEQFF. CDR3 in DNA: TGCAGTGCTAGTAGGGGGAATGAGCAGTTCTTC.

This sequence joins TRBV5-1 and TRBJ2-1; possible D gene TRBD1, 6 bases. Germline V lookup: CDR1 SGHRS, CDR2 YFSETQ. The CDR3 runs 15 residues. Deletions cut 4 bases from V and 5 bases from J, with 16 bases between. The CDR3 nucleotides read TGCGCCAGCAGCCGACACAGGGCCGACAACAATGAGCAGTTCTTC. It yields the protein CASSRHRADNNEQFF.

This clone was observed a single time. This chain's CDR3 is CATSRGRGYGEKLFF. The CDR3 DNA reads TGTGCCACCAGCAGAGGCAGGGGATACGGTGAAAAACTGTTTTTT. The V gene is TRBV15, the J gene TRBJ1-4; tentatively, D is TRBD1 (6 bases). V was trimmed by 1 base and J by 7 bases, leaving 13 bases between them. Germline CDR1 is LNHNV and CDR2 is YYDKDF (reference sequence). This CDR3 contains 15 residues. The full variable domain, with the rest looked up from reference TRBV15 and TRBJ1-4, is DAMVIQNPRYQVTQFGKPVTLSCSQTLNHNVMYWYQQKSSQAPKLLFHYYDKDFNNEADTPDNFQSRRPNTSFCFLDIRSPGLGDTAMYLCATSRGRGYGEKLFFGSGTQLSVL.

This rearrangement joins TRBV7-9 to TRBJ1-5; a weak D match, TRBD1 (5 bases). V shed 11 bases and J shed 4 bases, with 18 bases lying between them. Germline CDR1 SEHNR, CDR2 FQNEAQ (reference sequence). The CDR3 totals 14 residues. The CDR3 DNA reads TGTGCCGGGGGAAACGGGACGGCTAATCAGCCCCAGCATTTT. Amino acid sequence: CAGGNGTANQPQHF.

The rearrangement links TRBV5-4 to TRBJ2-7, with 10 bases fitting TRBD1. The CDR3 is 14 residues long. Per the germline V gene, CDR1 is SGHNT and CDR2 is YYREEE (reference sequence). Germline trimming cut 5 bases from V and 6 bases from J; bases unmatched to any gene: 8. The CDR3 sequence is CASRGDRGKREQYF. The CDR3 nucleotides are TGTGCCAGCAGGGGGGACAGGGGAAAACGCGAGCAGTACTTC.

This chain joins TRBV19 and TRBJ1-1; a possible D gene is TRBD1 (5 bases). The V end was cut by 8 bases, the J end by 1 base, with 14 bases between. The CDR3 has 14 residues. Germline V gene sequence: CDR1 LNHDA, CDR2 SQIVND (reference sequence). The CDR3 DNA reads as TGTGCCAGTCGATGGGGACGGAAGAACACTGAAGCTTTCTTT. Translated, it gives CASRWGRKNTEAFF.

In regard to this clone: In the same sample, other DNA sequences code for this CDR3. The rearrangement joins TRBV30 to TRBJ1-5; D remains unclear. From germline, CDR1 is GTSNPN and CDR2 SVGIG (reference sequence). The CDR3 has 13 residues. V was pared by 0 bases and J by 4 bases, with 7 bases between. The CDR3: CAWSVQGNQPQHF. In DNA form, the CDR3 reads TGTGCCTGGAGTGTACAAGGAAATCAGCCCCAGCATTTT.

This clone was detected only once. The rearrangement joins TRBV2 to TRBJ2-7; D is ambiguous. V lost 2 bases and J 7 bases, leaving 12 bases between the germline ends. The CDR3 loop spans 13 amino acids. Germline-derived CDR1 and CDR2 are SNHLY and FYNNEI. In nucleotides, the CDR3 is TGTGCCAGCAGTGAAAATCTGGCCCTGGAGCAGTACTTC. Protein: CASSENLALEQYF.

The chain carries TRBV29-1 and TRBJ2-3, with TRBD1 matching over 9 bases. The CDR3 is 14 residues long. With V trimmed by 7 bases and J by 3 bases, 8 bases remained unmatched. Germline V gene data show CDR1 as SQVTM and CDR2 as ANQGSEA. CDR3 nucleotide sequence: TGCAGCGCCCGGGGACAGGGTATTACAGATACGCAGTATTTT. Its protein product is CSARGQGITDTQYF.

This chain connects TRBV18 to TRBJ1-1; D call uncertain. Between the trimmed V and J ends, which lost 3 bases and 1 base, there was a span of 6 bases. The CDR3 covers 13 residues. Looked up from germline, CDR1 is KGHSH and CDR2 is LQKENI. CDR3 sequence (DNA): TGTGCCAGCTCACCCCACAAGAACACTGAAGCTTTCTTT. It is translated as CASSPHKNTEAFF.

V gene TRBV14 combines with J gene TRBJ2-2; D gene uncertain. CDR1 and CDR2 (germline): SGHDN, FVKESK. This CDR3 is built from 12 residues. V was shortened by 1 base and J by 8 bases, with 5 bases between the two germline ends. Written as DNA, the CDR3 is TGTGCCAGCAGCCAAGTTTATGGGGAGCTGTTTTTT. It encodes CASSQVYGELFF.

The chain has TRBV19 and TRBJ2-2, with 13 nucleotides matching TRBD2. The V segment lost 5 bases and the J segment 7 bases; nucleotides outside the gene matches: 7. Germline CDR1 LNHDA, CDR2 SQIVND (reference sequence). CDR3 length: 16 residues. As DNA, the CDR3 is TGTGCCAGTAGTCCGGGACTAGCGGGATTGGGCGGGGAGCTGTTTTTT. Its protein product is CASSPGLAGLGGELFF. Full variable domain (remainder filled in from reference TRBV19 and TRBJ2-2): DGGITQSPKYLFRKEGQNVTLSCEQNLNHDAMYWYRQDPGQGLRLIYYSQIVNDFQKGDIAEGYSVSREKKESFPLTVTSAQKNPTAFYLCASSPGLAGLGGELFFGEGSRLTVL.

The rearrangement links TRBV4-3 to TRBJ2-1; 12 bases map to TRBD2. The germline CDR1 and CDR2 sequences are LGHNA and YSLEER. J gave up 7 bases and V 3 bases, and 4 bases lay outside the gene matches. This CDR3 contains 15 residues. Here the CDR3 reads CASSHPSGRGNEQFF. The CDR3 nucleotides are TGCGCCAGCAGCCACCCTAGCGGGAGGGGGAATGAGCAGTTCTTC.

The chain is built from TRBV5-6 and TRBJ2-3; 14 positions match TRBD2. V shed 2 bases and J 5 bases; nucleotides not matched to a gene: 1. CDR3 length: 15 amino acids. The germline gives CDR1 SGHDT, CDR2 YYEEEE. The chain's CDR3 is CASSFGTSGRDTQYF. In DNA form, the CDR3 reads TGTGCCAGCAGCTTTGGGACTAGCGGGAGAGATACGCAGTATTTT. The variable domain in full, with the rest retrieved from reference TRBV5-6 and TRBJ2-3, is DAGVTQSPTHLIKTRGQQVTLRCSPKSGHDTVSWYQQALGQGPQFIFQYYEEEERQRGNFPDRFSGHQFPNYSSELNVNALLLGDSALYLCASSFGTSGRDTQYFGPGTRLTVL.

V gene TRBV2 combines with J gene TRBJ2-5; D tentatively fits TRBD1 or TRBD2 (5 bases each). The length of the CDR3 is 13 residues. Germline V lookup: CDR1 SNHLY, CDR2 FYNNEI. Trimming stripped 11 bases from V and 2 bases from J, with 15 bases between. The CDR3 loop is CAGKRGGQETQYF. The CDR3 DNA reads as TGTGCCGGCAAGCGTGGGGGACAAGAGACCCAGTACTTC.

The count of this clone is one. The chain carries TRBV6-1 and TRBJ1-2; 9 bases agree with TRBD1. Germline CDR1 is MNHNS and CDR2 is SASEGT. Trimming took 2 bases from V and 8 from J; bases not matched to a gene: 12. The CDR3 is 16 amino acids. The CDR3 DNA is TGTGCCAGCAGTGAATGGGGGGACAGGGAAGGGTCCGGCTACACCTTC. This translates into CASSEWGDREGSGYTF.

The chain has TRBV6-1 and TRBJ1-1, with D maybe TRBD1 (6 bases). CDR1 MNHNS and CDR2 SASEGT come from the germline V gene. V was cut by 9 bases and J by 2 bases, with 13 bases left in between. This CDR3 region has 13 residues. CDR3 in amino acids: CASQGQPNTEAFF. The CDR3 nucleotides read TGTGCCAGTCAGGGACAACCTAACACTGAAGCTTTCTTT.

The chain uses TRBV5-1 and TRBJ1-2, with 7 bases aligning to TRBD1. The CDR3 is 14 amino acids. Germline CDR1 and CDR2: SGHRS and YFSETQ. V dropped 0 bases and J dropped 7; count of bases not matched to a gene: 6. The CDR3 here is CASSLARQGSGYTF. The CDR3 bases are TGCGCCAGCAGCTTGGCCCGACAGGGTTCTGGCTACACCTTC.

The V call is TRBV7-9, the J call TRBJ1-2; D remains ambiguous. Germline assignment: CDR1 SEHNR and CDR2 FQNEAQ (reference sequence). The CDR3 consists of 13 residues. The V end lost 3 bases, the J end lost 4 bases, and 9 bases lay between the germline ends. The CDR3 sequence: CASSFISGYGYTF. As DNA, the CDR3 is TGTGCCAGCAGCTTCATATCTGGCTATGGCTACACCTTC. The whole variable domain, remainder taken from reference TRBV7-9 and TRBJ1-2, is DTGVSQNPRHKITKRGQNVTFRCDPISEHNRLYWYRQTLGQGPEFLTYFQNEAQLEKSRLLSDRFSAERPKGSFSTLEIQRTEQGDSAMYLCASSFISGYGYTFGSGTRLTVV.